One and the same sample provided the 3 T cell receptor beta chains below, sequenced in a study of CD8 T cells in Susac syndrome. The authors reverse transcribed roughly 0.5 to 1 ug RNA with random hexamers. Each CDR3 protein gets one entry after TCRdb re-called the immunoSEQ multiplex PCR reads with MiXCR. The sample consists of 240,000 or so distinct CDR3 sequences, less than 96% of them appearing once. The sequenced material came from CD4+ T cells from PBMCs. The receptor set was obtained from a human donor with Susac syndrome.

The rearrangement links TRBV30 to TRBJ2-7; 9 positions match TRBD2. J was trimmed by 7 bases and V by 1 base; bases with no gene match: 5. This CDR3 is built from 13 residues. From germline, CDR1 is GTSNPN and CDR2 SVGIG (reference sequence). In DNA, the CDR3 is TGTGCCTGGAGTGATAGCGGGGGCTCTGAGCAGTACTTC. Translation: CAWSDSGGSEQYF.

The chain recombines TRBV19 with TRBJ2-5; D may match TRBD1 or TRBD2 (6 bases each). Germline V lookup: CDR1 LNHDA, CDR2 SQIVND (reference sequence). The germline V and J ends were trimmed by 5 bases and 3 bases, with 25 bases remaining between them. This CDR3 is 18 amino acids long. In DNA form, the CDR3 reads TGTGCCAGTAGTTCCCGGGGGCCCCCCCGTCCGGGTGAAGAGACCCAGTACTTC. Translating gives CASSSRGPPRPGEETQYF. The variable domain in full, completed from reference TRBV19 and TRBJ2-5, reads DGGITQSPKYLFRKEGQNVTLSCEQNLNHDAMYWYRQDPGQGLRLIYYSQIVNDFQKGDIAEGYSVSREKKESFPLTVTSAQKNPTAFYLCASSSRGPPRPGEETQYFGPGTRLLVL.

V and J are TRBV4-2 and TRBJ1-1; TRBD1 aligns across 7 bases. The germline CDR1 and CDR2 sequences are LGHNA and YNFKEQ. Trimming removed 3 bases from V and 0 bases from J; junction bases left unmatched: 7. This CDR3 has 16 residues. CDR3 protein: CASSQEGQTMNTEAFF. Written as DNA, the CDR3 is TGTGCCAGCAGCCAGGAGGGACAGACCATGAACACTGAAGCTTTCTTT.